This TCR beta chain was retrieved from a study of T cell changes during pregnancy in multiple sclerosis. Deletions cut 3 bases from V and 7 bases from J, with 10 bases between. The CDR3 contains 13 residues. Germline V gene data show CDR1 as SGHNT and CDR2 as YENEEA. Assay: immunoSEQ multiplex PCR; the TCRdb copy retains only in-frame clones and omits some. The sample lists about 30,000 clones; about 89% were seen once. This receptor was obtained from a female donor with multiple sclerosis, enrolled in a pregnancy study. The chain couples TRBV11-3 to TRBJ2-1; D may be TRBD1 (6 bases). Specimen: CD8+ T cells from peripheral blood mononuclear cells, collected before pregnancy. The CDR3 DNA reads as TGTGCCAGCAGCTTTCACAGGGTAAATGAGCAGTTCTTC. The encoded protein is CASSFHRVNEQFF.